This T cell receptor beta chain was identified in a study of T cell repertoires in ileal Crohn's disease. General observations from the study: Active smokers at surgery had more clonal expansions than non-smokers.

The ends were cut back, 4 bases at V and 2 bases at J, with 12 bases in the middle. Germline CDR1 reads PRHDT; CDR2 reads FYEKMQ (reference sequence). The CDR3 extends over 14 amino acids. As regards this clone: Its specificity is not known.

TCRdb keeps only in-frame clones here, not all; method: immunoSEQ multiplex PCR. In the table there are 7,000 to 9,500 clones, roughly 72% of which are singletons. The sample consisted of ileal tissue. This clonotype originated in an adult with Crohn's disease. The chain carries TRBV13 and TRBJ2-7; TRBD2 might be the D (6 bases). The CDR3 region is CASSSPGLAYEQYF. The CDR3 nucleotides read TGTGCCAGCAGCTCGCCGGGACTTGCCTACGAGCAGTACTTC.